The clone carrying this T cell receptor beta chain was observed a single time. Its antigen is undetermined. This record comes from a study of graft-versus-host responses after intestinal transplantation. Study overall: Isolated intestinal, liver-intestinal, or multivisceral transplants had been given to the recipients. Each recipient received anti-thymocyte globulin induction, then tacrolimus and steroids for about three years. Points from the study as a whole: In recipient marrow, GvH clones were found, and some appeared first in ileum or blood. An association linked early post-transplant HvG declines with peak circulating GvH clone levels.

Sequenced by immunoSEQ multiplex PCR; TCRdb stores in-frame clones only, minus some. The table lists 100,000 or so clones, 87% of them singletons, with over 0.75% in the top ten. CDR1 is SGHTA and CDR2 is FQGTGA in the germline V gene. Germline trimming cut 3 bases from V and 1 base from J; bases unmatched to any gene: 2. This CDR3 is 16 amino acids long. The clonotype was recovered from a human donor who was the organ donor for an intestinal transplant. Sample: unstimulated CD4+ T cells sorted from spleen or lymph node cells, taken before transplant. The chain is built from TRBV7-3 and TRBJ2-5; TRBD2 matches at 13 bases. CDR3 amino acids: CASSLGLAGPQETQYF. The CDR3, as DNA: TGTGCCAGCAGCTTGGGACTAGCGGGGCCCCAAGAGACCCAGTACTTC.